These 31 T cell receptor beta chains were all obtained from the same sample, sequenced in a study of shared clonotypes between healthy human individuals. TCRdb's table, derived via immunoSEQ multiplex PCR, lists solely in-frame clones and lacks some. The sample yields fewer than 850,000 clones, 60% to 80% seen once. The sequenced material came from memory CD4+ T cells sorted from blood. Subset denoted: CD45RA-negative fraction. These receptors were collected from a woman younger than 45 in good health.

This chain uses TRBV2 with TRBJ2-1, with 9 bases lining up with TRBD2. This CDR3 contains 17 residues. The germline V gene encodes CDR1 SNHLY and CDR2 FYNNEI. Trimming took 0 bases from V and 6 from J; bases not matched to a gene: 9. The CDR3 loop is CASSEAQHAGGANEQFF. Written as DNA, the CDR3 is TGTGCCAGCAGTGAAGCCCAACATGCGGGAGGGGCCAATGAGCAGTTCTTC. The full variable domain, its missing parts supplied by reference TRBV2 and TRBJ2-1, is EPEVTQTPSHQVTQMGQEVILRCVPISNHLYFYWYRQILGQKVEFLVSFYNNEISEKSEIFDDQFSVERPDGSNFTLKIRSTKLEDSAMYFCASSEAQHAGGANEQFFGPGTRLTVL.

This rearrangement joins TRBV9 to TRBJ2-7, with a weak D call TRBD2 (6 bases). CDR3 length equals 15 residues. With 4 bases removed from V and 5 bases from J, the gap between germline ends came to 19 bases. Germline lookup yields CDR1 SGDLS and CDR2 YYNGEE. Here the CDR3 DNA reads TGTGCCAGCAGCTCTCGTACGGGGAGGACGAACGAGCAGTACTTC. This codes for CASSSRTGRTNEQYF.

The V call is TRBV6-1, the J call TRBJ2-5; TRBD1 or TRBD2 may be the D gene (5 bases each). The CDR3 runs 13 residues. CDR1 is MNHNS, CDR2 SASEGT, per germline. Deletions cut 4 bases from V and 2 bases from J, with 8 bases between. The CDR3 loop is CASSVGVQETQYF. CDR3 DNA: TGTGCCAGCAGTGTGGGGGTGCAAGAGACCCAGTACTTC.

This chain uses TRBV19 with TRBJ2-7, with 7 bases matching TRBD2. Germline CDR1 reads LNHDA; CDR2 reads SQIVND (reference sequence). The V gene end was trimmed by 5 bases and the J gene end by 12 bases; junction bases not matched to a gene: 19. This CDR3 is built from 15 residues. The CDR3 DNA follows: TGTGCCAGTAGTGACCACGCCGGGCGAGCGGGATGGCCGTACTTC. Translating gives CASSDHAGRAGWPYF.

This clone was found a few times. The V gene is TRBV7-6, the J gene TRBJ1-1; 7 nucleotides line up with TRBD1. Germline CDR1 SGHVS, CDR2 FNYEAQ. CDR3 size: 14 residues. The V gene end was trimmed by 5 bases and the J gene end by 2 bases; junction bases not matched to a gene: 5. CDR3 sequence reads: CASSRWTGNTEAFF. The CDR3 DNA reads TGTGCCAGCAGCAGGTGGACAGGAAACACTGAAGCTTTCTTT.

The rearrangement links TRBV28 to TRBJ2-3; unclear D gene. The CDR3 is 13 amino acids. Trimming removed 10 bases at V and 6 bases at J, with 17 bases between. CDR1 is MDHEN, CDR2 SYDVKM, per germline. In DNA form, the CDR3 reads TGTGCCATCCACGGTGGAGCCTTGGATACGCAGTATTTT. This gives the protein CAIHGGALDTQYF. Looking up the rest from reference TRBV28 and TRBJ2-3 gives the full variable domain: DVKVTQSSRYLVKRTGEKVFLECVQDMDHENMFWYRQDPGLGLRLIYFSYDVKMKEKGDIPEGYSVSREKKERFSLILESASTNQTSMYLCAIHGGALDTQYFGPGTRLTVL.

This clone was observed a single time. The chain couples TRBV5-1 to TRBJ2-1; TRBD2 aligns across 8 bases. Germline CDR1 and CDR2: SGHRS and YFSETQ. J was trimmed by 8 bases and V by 4 bases; bases with no gene match: 14. The CDR3 covers 16 residues. In DNA form, the CDR3 reads TGCGCCAGCAGCGCGCCCAAGCGGGAGACGGGGGATGAGCAGTTCTTC. Translating gives CASSAPKRETGDEQFF.

The chain employs TRBV4-1 and TRBJ1-1, with D hard to call. This CDR3 spans 14 amino acids. Germline V gene data show CDR1 as MGHRA and CDR2 as YSYEKL. With 4 bases removed from V and 1 base from J, the gap between germline ends came to 10 bases. This chain's CDR3 is CASSRVPSNTEAFF. CDR3 in DNA: TGCGCCAGCAGCCGGGTACCGTCGAACACTGAAGCTTTCTTT.

The chain combines TRBV7-9 with TRBJ2-5; no definite D call. V dropped 5 bases and J dropped 5 bases, with 15 bases sitting between them. CDR1 is SEHNR, CDR2 FQNEAQ, per germline (reference sequence). The CDR3 length is 14 residues. CDR3 nucleotide sequence: TGTGCCAGCAGCGGAACCTTAGGGATCGAGACCCAGTACTTC. As protein: CASSGTLGIETQYF. Together with reference TRBV7-9 and TRBJ2-5, the CDR3 gives the full variable domain: DTGVSQNPRHKITKRGQNVTFRCDPISEHNRLYWYRQTLGQGPEFLTYFQNEAQLEKSRLLSDRFSAERPKGSFSTLEIQRTEQGDSAMYLCASSGTLGIETQYFGPGTRLLVL.

The rearrangement uses TRBV7-2 and TRBJ2-3; the D gene could be TRBD1 or TRBD2 (5 bases each). V gave up 4 bases and J gave up 6 bases, with 11 bases separating them. This CDR3 contains 13 residues. Looked up from germline, CDR1 is SGHTA and CDR2 is FQGNSA. The CDR3 DNA sequence: TGTGCCAGCAGCTCCCGAGGGGACGATACGCAGTATTTT. Translated: CASSSRGDDTQYF.

This chain links TRBV27 with TRBJ1-1; D is ambiguous. Germline V gene lookup returns CDR1 MNHEY and CDR2 SMNVEV (reference sequence). Trimming took off 2 bases at V and 3 bases at J, with 7 bases between the two ends. The length of the CDR3 is 13 residues. In DNA form, the CDR3 reads TGTGCCAGCAGTTTACGAGGAGACACTGAAGCTTTCTTT. It is translated as CASSLRGDTEAFF.

This clone was detected once. The chain uses TRBV27 and TRBJ1-3; the D gene is possibly TRBD1 (6 bases). The V end lost 7 bases, the J end lost 4 bases, and 17 bases lay between the germline ends. Germline CDR1 is MNHEY and CDR2 is SMNVEV (reference sequence). CDR3 length equals 15 residues. The CDR3 loop is CASKPTPGQGNTIYF. CDR3 coding DNA: TGTGCCAGCAAACCGACCCCGGGACAAGGAAACACCATATATTTT.

A few counts support this clone. The chain employs TRBV28 and TRBJ1-5; no reliable D call. The V and J ends lost 3 bases and 4 bases respectively, with 13 bases between them. The CDR3 consists of 15 residues. Germline V lookup: CDR1 MDHEN, CDR2 SYDVKM. The CDR3 nucleotides read TGTGCCAGCAGTTTTGCGTGGAGTAGGAATCAGCCCCAGCATTTT. Encoded protein: CASSFAWSRNQPQHF.

Turning to this clone: The identical CDR3 is also encoded by other nucleotide sequences in the sample. The CDR3 here is CASSLSSVYNEQFF. The CDR3, as DNA: TGCGCCAGCAGCTTATCGTCAGTTTACAATGAGCAGTTCTTC. The chain links TRBV5-1 to TRBJ2-1; D remains unclear. Germline V gene lookup returns CDR1 SGHRS and CDR2 YFSETQ. Trimming removed 2 bases at V and 4 bases at J, with 10 bases between. The CDR3 spans 14 residues.

The chain recombines TRBV7-2 with TRBJ2-5; D unclear. From germline, CDR1 is SGHTA and CDR2 FQGNSA. This CDR3 has 15 amino acids. V dropped 0 bases and J dropped 4 bases, with 12 bases sitting between them. CDR3 residues: CASSLALTQVETQYF. In nucleotides, the CDR3 is TGTGCCAGCAGCTTAGCGCTGACTCAAGTAGAGACCCAGTACTTC.

V is TRBV6-6 and J is TRBJ1-5; TRBD1 might be the D (5 bases). Trimming removed 2 bases at V and 4 bases at J, with 12 bases between. In germline, CDR1 is MNHNY, CDR2 SVGAGI (reference sequence). The CDR3 consists of 15 residues. The CDR3 region has the DNA TGTGCCAGCAGTTACCCCGGGGGGGTAAATCAGCCCCAGCATTTT. Encoded protein: CASSYPGGVNQPQHF.

This chain links TRBV5-4 with TRBJ1-3; TRBD1 is a possible D gene (5 bases). There are 14 residues in the CDR3. Deletions cut 2 bases from V and 3 bases from J, with 9 bases between. Germline CDR1 reads SGHNT; CDR2 reads YYREEE (reference sequence). The CDR3 is CASSFMGVGNTIYF. CDR3 sequence (DNA): TGTGCCAGCAGCTTCATGGGGGTTGGAAACACCATATATTTT.

This clone was seen just once. Distinct nucleotide sequences in the sample also encode this CDR3. The V call is TRBV18, the J call TRBJ2-5; possible D gene TRBD1, 6 bases. The CDR3 has 15 amino acids. CDR1 is KGHSH and CDR2 is LQKENI in the germline V gene. With 3 bases removed from V and 0 bases from J, the gap between germline ends came to 11 bases. CDR3 protein: CASSPRTAYQETQYF. DNA of the CDR3: TGTGCCAGCTCACCCCGGACAGCGTACCAAGAGACCCAGTACTTC.

This clone was counted between two and nine times. This rearrangement joins TRBV7-3 to TRBJ2-2, with D perhaps TRBD1 (6 bases). Trimming pared 0 bases from V and 6 bases from J, leaving 8 bases between. Germline CDR1 reads SGHTA; CDR2 reads FQGTGA. The CDR3 length is 14 residues. CDR3 sequence (DNA): TGTGCCAGCAGCTTAACGTGGGGGCCCGGGGAGCTGTTTTTT. Amino acids: CASSLTWGPGELFF.

This clone was seen a handful of times. The chain is built from TRBV5-1 and TRBJ2-7; D is perhaps TRBD1 (6 bases). This CDR3 is built from 12 residues. Germline-derived CDR1 and CDR2 are SGHRS and YFSETQ. Trimming pared 4 bases from V and 7 bases from J, leaving 12 bases between. The CDR3 coding sequence is TGCGCCAGCAGCCAAGGACAGCTTGAGCAGTACTTC. It encodes CASSQGQLEQYF.

This clone was counted a single time. This chain uses TRBV27 with TRBJ2-3; TRBD1 matches at 7 bases. V gave up 6 bases and J gave up 5 bases; unmatched junction bases: 11. In germline, CDR1 is MNHEY, CDR2 SMNVEV (reference sequence). CDR3 size: 15 residues. The CDR3, as DNA: TGTGCCAGCAGGCTCACAGGGGCACGCGGAGATACGCAGTATTTT. Protein product: CASRLTGARGDTQYF.

The chain recombines TRBV6-5 with TRBJ2-5, with D perhaps assigned TRBD1 or TRBD2 (5 bases each). V gave up 3 bases and J gave up 5 bases, with 13 bases separating them. CDR1 MNHEY and CDR2 SVGAGI come from the germline V gene. The CDR3 sequence is 14 residues long. The CDR3 sequence: CASSYTGYRETQYF. As DNA, the CDR3 is TGTGCCAGCAGTTATACGGGGTACAGGGAGACCCAGTACTTC.

This clone was counted a few times. The CDR3 DNA sequence: TGTGCCAGCAGAAGAGTAGATGGCTACACCTTC. It specifies CASRRVDGYTF. The V call is TRBV2, the J call TRBJ1-2, with unresolved D. Per germline, CDR1 SNHLY and CDR2 FYNNEI. The CDR3 extends over 11 amino acids. V gave up 6 bases and J gave up 6 bases, with 8 bases separating them.

This clone was recorded a few times. This rearrangement joins TRBV19 to TRBJ2-1; 11 bases are shared with TRBD2. The CDR3 runs 15 residues. V trimming: 4 bases; J trimming: 5 bases; junction bases outside the gene matches: 4. Germline V CDR1 and CDR2: LNHDA, SQIVND (reference sequence). CDR3 DNA: TGTGCCAGTAGTAGAGCGACTAGCGGGAACAATGAGCAGTTCTTC. Amino acids: CASSRATSGNNEQFF.

The rearrangement links TRBV5-6 to TRBJ2-7; D might be TRBD2 (5 bases). CDR3 length equals 16 residues. Germline V gene sequence: CDR1 SGHDT, CDR2 YYEEEE. V was shortened by 4 bases and J by 3 bases, with 20 bases between the two germline ends. The CDR3 loop reads CASSRGLSAAYYEQYF. Here the CDR3 DNA reads TGTGCCAGCAGCCGAGGACTTTCAGCGGCCTACTACGAGCAGTACTTC. Full variable domain (rest looked up from reference TRBV5-6 and TRBJ2-7): DAGVTQSPTHLIKTRGQQVTLRCSPKSGHDTVSWYQQALGQGPQFIFQYYEEEERQRGNFPDRFSGHQFPNYSSELNVNALLLGDSALYLCASSRGLSAAYYEQYFGPGTRLTVT.

This clone was picked up many times. This chain joins TRBV25-1 and TRBJ2-5; a weak D match, TRBD2 (5 bases). Per germline, CDR1 MGHDK and CDR2 SYGVNS. The length of the CDR3 is 14 residues. The V end was cut by 5 bases, the J end by 1 base, with 11 bases between. DNA of the CDR3: TGTGCCAGCAGTCGGAGGATGACCCAAGAGACCCAGTACTTC. Protein: CASSRRMTQETQYF.

V and J are TRBV12-5 and TRBJ2-2; D is uncertain. This CDR3 spans 12 amino acids. V gave up 4 bases and J gave up 6 bases, with 6 bases separating them. Looked up from germline, CDR1 is LGHNT and CDR2 is FRNRAP. The CDR3 sequence: CASGSVPGELFF. The CDR3 bases are TGTGCTAGTGGTTCGGTCCCCGGGGAGCTGTTTTTT.

This clone was recorded once. The V gene is TRBV29-1, the J gene TRBJ1-3; D ambiguous. CDR1 and CDR2 (germline): SQVTM, ANQGSEA. CDR3 length equals 13 residues. V lost 5 bases, J lost 0 bases, and 8 bases lay in between. The CDR3 nucleotides are TGCAGCGTTCCGGCAGGCTCTGGAAACACCATATATTTT. Translation gives CSVPAGSGNTIYF.

In this sample, this clone turned up once. V and J are TRBV9 and TRBJ2-7; 9 positions match TRBD2. V shed 0 bases and J 4 bases; nucleotides not matched to a gene: 11. The CDR3 runs 17 residues. Germline lookup yields CDR1 SGDLS and CDR2 YYNGEE. DNA for the CDR3: TGTGCCAGCAGCGTAGGCACCGCTAGCGGGACCCCATACGAGCAGTACTTC. Translated, it gives CASSVGTASGTPYEQYF.

Points on this clone: A far larger clone is one nucleotide away, so this likely arose from a read error. This specimen includes other DNA sequences encoding the same CDR3. The V gene is TRBV19, the J gene TRBJ1-3; D gene unclear. The CDR3 runs 14 residues. Trimming left V 2 bases short and J 1 base short, with 6 bases between. Germline loops: CDR1 LNHDA, CDR2 SQIVND (reference sequence). The CDR3, as DNA: TGTGCCAGTAGTATACGGATTTCTGGAAACACCATATATTTT. It translates to CASSIRISGNTIYF.

This clone was counted between two and nine times. The rearrangement joins TRBV14 to TRBJ2-3; D gene uncertain. This CDR3 has 17 residues. CDR1 SGHDN and CDR2 FVKESK come from the germline V gene. V dropped 0 bases and J dropped 0 bases, with 13 bases sitting between them. The DNA for the CDR3 is TGTGCCAGCAGCCAAGATCTACGGGCAGTTAGCACAGATACGCAGTATTTT. Translation gives CASSQDLRAVSTDTQYF.